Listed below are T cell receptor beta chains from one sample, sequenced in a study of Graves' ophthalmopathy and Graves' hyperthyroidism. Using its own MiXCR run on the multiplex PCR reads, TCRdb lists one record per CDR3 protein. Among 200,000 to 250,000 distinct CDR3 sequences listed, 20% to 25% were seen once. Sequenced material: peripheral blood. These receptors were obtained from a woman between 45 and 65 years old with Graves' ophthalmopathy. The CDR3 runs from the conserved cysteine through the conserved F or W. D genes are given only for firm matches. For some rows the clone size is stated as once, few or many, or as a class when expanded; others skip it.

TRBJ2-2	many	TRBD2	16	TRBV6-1	CASSGWTSGHTGELFF	TGTGCCAGCAGTGGTTGGACTAGCGGGCACACCGGGGAGCTGTTTTTT
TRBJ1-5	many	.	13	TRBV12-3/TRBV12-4	CASSLSFNQPQHF	TGTGCCAGCAGCCTATCATTCAATCAGCCCCAGCATTTT
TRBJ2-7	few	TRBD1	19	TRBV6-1	CASSEARTPGTGDPYEQYF	TGTGCCAGCAGTGAAGCGCGTACCCCCGGGACAGGGGACCCCTACGAGCAGTACTTC
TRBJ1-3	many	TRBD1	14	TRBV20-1	CSASAGGTGNTIYF	TGCAGTGCTAGTGCAGGGGGGACTGGAAACACCATATATTTT
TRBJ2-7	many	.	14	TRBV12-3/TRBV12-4	CASRPAGASYEQYF	TGTGCCAGCAGACCAGCCGGGGCCTCCTACGAGCAGTACTTC
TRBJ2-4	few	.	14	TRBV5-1	CASSKTDAKNIQYF	TGCGCCAGCAGCAAAACAGATGCCAAAAACATTCAGTACTTC
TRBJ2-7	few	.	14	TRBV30	CAWSADVGSYEQYF	TGTGCCTGGAGTGCCGATGTCGGCTCCTACGAGCAGTACTTC
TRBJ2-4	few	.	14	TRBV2	CASSGRASGNIQYF	TGTGCCAGCAGTGGGCGAGCGTCTGGAAACATTCAGTACTTC
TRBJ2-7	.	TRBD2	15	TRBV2	CASKGVTSGSLEQYF	TGTGCCAGCAAGGGAGTGACTAGCGGGAGCCTCGAGCAGTACTTC
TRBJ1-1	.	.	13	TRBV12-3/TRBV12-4	CASRLDGTIEAFF	TGTGCCAGCAGATTGGACGGGACGATTGAAGCTTTCTTT
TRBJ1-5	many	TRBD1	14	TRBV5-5	CASSSGQSNQPQHF	TGTGCCAGCAGCTCGGGACAGTCCAATCAGCCCCAGCATTTT
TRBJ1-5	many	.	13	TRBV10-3	CAISGVDDQPQHF	TGTGCCATCAGTGGAGTGGATGATCAGCCCCAGCATTTT
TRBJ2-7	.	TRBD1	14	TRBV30	CAWSVGDSSYEQYF	TGTGCCTGGAGTGTAGGGGACAGCTCCTACGAGCAGTACTTC
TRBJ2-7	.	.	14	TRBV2	CASSEGGRTYEQYF	TGTGCCAGCAGTGAGGGTGGCAGAACCTACGAGCAGTACTTC
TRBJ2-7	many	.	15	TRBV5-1	CASSLVPGDSYEQYF	TGCGCCAGCAGCTTGGTACCGGGAGACTCCTACGAGCAGTACTTC